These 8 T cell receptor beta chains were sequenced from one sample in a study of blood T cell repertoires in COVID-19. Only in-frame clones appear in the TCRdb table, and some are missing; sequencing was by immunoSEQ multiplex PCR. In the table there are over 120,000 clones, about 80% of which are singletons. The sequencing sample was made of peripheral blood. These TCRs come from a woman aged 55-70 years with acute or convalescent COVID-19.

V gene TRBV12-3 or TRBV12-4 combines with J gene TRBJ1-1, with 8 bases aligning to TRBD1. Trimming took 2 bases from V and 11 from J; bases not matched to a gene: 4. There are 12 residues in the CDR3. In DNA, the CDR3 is TGTGCCAGCAGTTTAAGTCAGGGGGCGGCTTTCTTT. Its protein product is CASSLSQGAAFF.

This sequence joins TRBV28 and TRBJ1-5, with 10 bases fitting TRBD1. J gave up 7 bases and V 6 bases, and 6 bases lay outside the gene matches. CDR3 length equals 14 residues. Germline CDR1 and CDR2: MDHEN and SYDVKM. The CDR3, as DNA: TGTGCCAGCAGGTTGGACAGGGGGATCCAGCCCCAGCATTTT. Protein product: CASRLDRGIQPQHF.

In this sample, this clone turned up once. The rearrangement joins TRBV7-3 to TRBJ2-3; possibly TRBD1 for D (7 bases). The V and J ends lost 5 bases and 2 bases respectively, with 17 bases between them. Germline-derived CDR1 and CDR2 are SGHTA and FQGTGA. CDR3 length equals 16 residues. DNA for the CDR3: TGTGCCAGCAGCCCCCGAGCAGGGGGGAACACAGATACGCAGTATTTT. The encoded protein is CASSPRAGGNTDTQYF.

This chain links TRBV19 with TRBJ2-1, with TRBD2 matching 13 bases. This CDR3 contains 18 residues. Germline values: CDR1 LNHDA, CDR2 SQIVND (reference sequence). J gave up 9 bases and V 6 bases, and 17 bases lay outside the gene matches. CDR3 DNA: TGTGCCAGTAGCGGACTAGCGGGAGATGGGGTCATTACGTTTGAGCAGTTCTTC. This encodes CASSGLAGDGVITFEQFF.

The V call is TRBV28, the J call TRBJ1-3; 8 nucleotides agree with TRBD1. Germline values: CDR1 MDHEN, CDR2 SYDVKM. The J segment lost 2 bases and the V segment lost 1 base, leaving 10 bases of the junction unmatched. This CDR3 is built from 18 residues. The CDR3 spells CASSLFFLGQETGNTIYF. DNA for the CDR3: TGTGCCAGCAGTTTATTCTTCTTGGGACAGGAGACTGGAAACACCATATATTTT.

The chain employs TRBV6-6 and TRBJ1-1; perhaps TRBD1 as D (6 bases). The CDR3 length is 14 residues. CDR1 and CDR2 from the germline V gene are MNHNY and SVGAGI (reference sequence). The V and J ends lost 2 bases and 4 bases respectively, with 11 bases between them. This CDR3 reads CASSYHRDVTEAFF. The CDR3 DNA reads TGTGCCAGCAGTTACCACAGGGATGTCACTGAAGCTTTCTTT.

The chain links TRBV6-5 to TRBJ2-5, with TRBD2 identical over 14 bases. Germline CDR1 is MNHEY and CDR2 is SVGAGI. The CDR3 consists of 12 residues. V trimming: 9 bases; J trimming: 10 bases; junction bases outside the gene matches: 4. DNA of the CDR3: TGTGCCAGTAGACTAGCGGGAGGGGACCAGTACTTC. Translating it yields CASRLAGGDQYF.

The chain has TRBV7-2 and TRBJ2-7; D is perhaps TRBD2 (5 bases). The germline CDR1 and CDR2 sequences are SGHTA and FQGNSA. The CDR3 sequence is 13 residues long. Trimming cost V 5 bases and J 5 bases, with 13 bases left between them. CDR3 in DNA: TGTGCCAGCAGCGGGAGAAGGGTGGACGAGCAGTACTTC. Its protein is CASSGRRVDEQYF.